The sequence of this TCR beta chain was determined in a study of T cells in Graves' hyperthyroidism and ophthalmopathy. Findings of the study overall: Blood also showed most of the thyroid clonotypes that were expanded above 0.001. Ophthalmopathy was identified by the model a median roughly 6.5 months ahead of onset.

The TCR beta CDR3 regions underwent amplification using RNA transcripts as the source. In the first-round RT-PCR of the TCR CDR3, the HTBI primer set was used. MiXCR, applied by TCRdb to the multiplex PCR reads, yields one record per CDR3 protein. Altogether 480,000 or so distinct CDR3 sequences are present, about an eighth being singletons, with the ten largest covering around a sixth. Germline CDR1 and CDR2: LGHNT and FRNRAP. Trimming took off 7 bases at V and 0 bases at J, with 9 bases between the two ends. The CDR3 sequence is 13 residues long. This clonotype was counted between two and nine times. Its antigen is not identified.

The sequencing sample was made of blood. The chain is built from TRBV12-5 and TRBJ1-1; TRBD1 is a possible D gene (5 bases). This clonotype was sampled from a woman aged 18-29 years with Graves' hyperthyroidism. CDR3 sequence reads: CASVTGMNTEAFF. DNA of the CDR3: TGTGCTAGTGTAACAGGCATGAACACTGAAGCTTTCTTT. Full variable domain (outside the CDR3, taken from reference TRBV12-5 and TRBJ1-1): DARVTQTPRHKVTEMGQEVTMRCQPILGHNTVFWYRQTMMQGLELLAYFRNRAPLDDSGMPKDRFSAEMPDATLATLKIQPSEPRDSAVYFCASVTGMNTEAFFGQGTRLTVV.